A selection of T cell receptor beta chains follows, all from one sample in a study of beta chain features in type 1 diabetes. Data came from immunoSEQ multiplex PCR; TCRdb stores just in-frame clones and leaves some out. Of 150,000 to 180,000 clones listed, roughly 8% are singletons. Sequenced input: central memory CD4+ T cells from blood. The receptors originated from a man between 18 and 29 years old in good health. The CDR3 runs from the conserved cysteine through the conserved F or W. A D gene is named only where the DNA matches it firmly. A row's size may be missing; if present it is once, few, many or a size class.

j_call,d_call,clone_size,v_call,cdr3_aa,cdr3_nt
TRBJ1-5,NA,few,TRBV2,CASKAVNSNQPQHF,TGTGCCAGCAAGGCGGTTAATAGCAATCAGCCCCAGCATTTT
TRBJ2-7,NA,many,TRBV5-1,CASSLLGSWYF,TGCGCCAGCAGCCTACTGGGCAGTTGGTACTTC
TRBJ1-1,NA,many,TRBV28,CASSLGTGRAFF,TGTGCCAGCAGTTTAGGAACAGGGCGGGCTTTCTTT
TRBJ2-7,TRBD2,few,TRBV4-3,CASSWGGAGEQYF,TGCGCCAGCAGCTGGGGAGGGGCCGGCGAGCAGTACTTC
TRBJ2-1,NA,few,TRBV27,CASSIGGYNEQFF,TGTGCCAGCAGCATCGGAGGATACAATGAGCAGTTCTTC
TRBJ2-1,TRBD2,NA,TRBV13,CASSLRTSRYNEQFF,TGTGCCAGCAGCCTAAGGACTAGTAGATACAATGAGCAGTTCTTC
TRBJ1-5,NA,few,TRBV28,CASTPFIGVNQPQHF,TGTGCCAGCACTCCTTTTATAGGGGTGAACCAGCCCCAGCATTTT
TRBJ1-5,NA,NA,TRBV6-5,CASSEGQSNQPQHF,TGTGCCAGCAGTGAAGGACAGAGCAATCAGCCCCAGCATTTT
TRBJ1-4,NA,many,TRBV20-1,CSALSNEKLFF,TGCAGTGCTTTATCTAATGAAAAACTGTTTTTT
TRBJ2-7,TRBD1,few,TRBV9,CASSVAQGYVYEQYF,TGTGCCAGCAGCGTAGCACAGGGGTATGTCTACGAGCAGTACTTC
TRBJ2-2,NA,NA,TRBV7-6,CASSLGLGATGELFF,TGTGCCAGCAGCTTAGGTCTCGGAGCCACCGGGGAGCTGTTTTTT
TRBJ2-2,NA,few,TRBV7-2,CASSLRYSTGELFF,TGTGCCAGCAGCTTACGTTACAGCACCGGGGAGCTGTTTTTT
TRBJ1-2,NA,few,TRBV30,CAWSQGVGGTYTF,TGTGCCTGGAGCCAAGGTGTAGGGGGAACCTACACCTTC
TRBJ2-3,TRBD2,many,TRBV19,CASRLAGTDTQYF,TGTGCCAGTAGACTAGCGGGCACAGATACGCAGTATTTT
TRBJ2-2,NA,NA,TRBV5-1,CASSLMTVTGELFF,TGCGCCAGCAGCTTGATGACAGTTACCGGGGAGCTGTTTTTT
TRBJ2-1,TRBD2,many,TRBV5-6,CASSHSGSHEQFF,TGTGCCAGCAGCCATAGCGGGAGTCATGAGCAGTTCTTC
TRBJ2-3,TRBD2,few,TRBV7-3,CASSSLTSGGTDTQYF,TGTGCCAGCAGCTCCCTGACTAGCGGGGGCACAGATACGCAGTATTTT
TRBJ1-5,NA,many,TRBV30,CAWKSQGSNQPQHF,TGTGCCTGGAAATCACAGGGAAGCAATCAGCCCCAGCATTTT
TRBJ1-6,NA,NA,TRBV27,CASRLDSSNSPLHF,TGTGCCAGCAGGTTGGACAGTTCCAATTCACCCCTCCACTTT
TRBJ2-3,TRBD1,NA,TRBV14,CASSPWTGTDFTDTQYF,TGTGCCAGCAGCCCTTGGACAGGAACGGACTTCACAGATACGCAGTATTTT
TRBJ2-6,NA,few,TRBV5-1,CASSLSIGQKSGANVLTF,TGCGCCAGCAGCCTTTCTATAGGACAGAAATCTGGGGCCAACGTCCTGACTTTC
TRBJ2-2,TRBD1,NA,TRBV6-6,CASSYSGTGAGGELFF,TGTGCCAGCAGTTACTCGGGGACAGGGGCCGGCGGGGAGCTGTTTTTT
TRBJ2-3,NA,few,TRBV19,CASSYSTDTQYF,TGTGCCAGTAGTTATAGCACAGATACGCAGTATTTT
TRBJ1-2,NA,few,TRBV28,CASIAGGGYGYTF,TGTGCCAGCATTGCCGGTGGAGGCTATGGCTACACCTTC
TRBJ1-1,NA,many,TRBV9,CASSEGSMGVDTEAFF,TGTGCCAGCAGCGAGGGGTCAATGGGTGTGGATACTGAAGCTTTCTTT
TRBJ1-2,NA,NA,TRBV9,CASSSGEGTYGYTF,TGTGCCAGCAGCTCAGGGGAGGGGACCTATGGCTACACCTTC
TRBJ1-1,NA,few,TRBV27,CASSPRRIMNTEAFF,TGTGCCAGCAGCCCTCGGCGGATCATGAACACTGAAGCTTTCTTT
TRBJ2-5,TRBD2,NA,TRBV28,CASSHYGTSTSETQYF,TGTGCCAGCAGCCATTACGGGACTAGCACGTCGGAGACCCAGTACTTC
TRBJ2-7,NA,NA,TRBV4-3,CASSPRRSYEQYF,TGCGCCAGCAGTCCCCGGCGGAGCTACGAGCAGTACTTC
TRBJ2-3,TRBD2,NA,TRBV29-1,CSVIAGGAWDTQYF,TGCAGCGTTATAGCGGGAGGGGCTTGGGATACGCAGTATTTT
TRBJ1-5,TRBD1,few,TRBV18,CASSPGTGSFGEPQHF,TGTGCCAGCTCACCCGGGACAGGGTCCTTCGGAGAGCCCCAGCATTTT
TRBJ2-1,NA,many,TRBV30,CAWSVQEGDEQFF,TGTGCCTGGAGTGTACAAGAGGGGGATGAGCAGTTCTTC
TRBJ2-2,NA,few,TRBV7-6,CASSALIGELFF,TGTGCCAGCAGCGCGTTAATCGGGGAGCTGTTTTTT
TRBJ1-5,NA,few,TRBV19,CASKREQGSGQPQHF,TGTGCCAGTAAAAGGGAACAGGGCTCGGGTCAGCCCCAGCATTTT
TRBJ2-3,TRBD2,NA,TRBV29-1,CSVEPGGPVDTQYF,TGCAGCGTTGAACCGGGAGGGCCCGTAGATACGCAGTATTTT
TRBJ2-7,NA,NA,TRBV7-2,CASSSHRDSYEQYF,TGTGCCAGCAGCTCCCACAGGGACTCCTACGAGCAGTACTTC
TRBJ2-7,NA,NA,TRBV19,CASSSTFREREYF,TGTGCCAGTAGCTCAACCTTCCGGGAGAGGGAGTACTTC
TRBJ1-1,NA,few,TRBV6-5,CAIPGHTNTEAFF,TGTGCCATCCCGGGACATACGAACACTGAAGCTTTCTTT
TRBJ1-1,NA,few,TRBV9,CASSVARTANTEAFF,TGTGCCAGCAGCGTAGCGCGGACAGCGAACACTGAAGCTTTCTTT
TRBJ2-5,NA,NA,TRBV9,CASSSRWGRGETQYF,TGTGCCAGCAGCTCCCGATGGGGGCGGGGGGAGACCCAGTACTTC
TRBJ2-7,NA,NA,TRBV27,CASSAGRVFFEQYF,TGTGCCAGCAGTGCGGGGCGGGTCTTCTTCGAGCAGTACTTC
TRBJ2-2,TRBD2,few,TRBV5-1,CASSLGLAVGELFF,TGCGCCAGCAGCTTGGGACTAGCAGTCGGGGAGCTGTTTTTT
TRBJ1-2,TRBD1,NA,TRBV5-6,CASSRRRGPPYYGYTF,TGTGCCAGCAGCCGCCGTAGGGGGCCCCCCTACTATGGCTACACCTTC
TRBJ2-7,TRBD1,many,TRBV5-4,CASSLAKATGVYEQYF,TGTGCCAGCAGCTTGGCCAAGGCCACAGGGGTATACGAGCAGTACTTC
TRBJ1-2,NA,few,TRBV27,CASQGRGGYTF,TGTGCCAGCCAGGGGAGGGGTGGCTACACCTTC
TRBJ2-7,TRBD2,few,TRBV28,CASSPAASGSNEQYF,TGTGCCAGCAGTCCTGCTGCTAGCGGTTCAAACGAGCAGTACTTC
TRBJ2-1,TRBD2,NA,TRBV7-6,CASSTTWTSGRPAYNEQFF,TGTGCCAGCAGCACCACCTGGACTAGCGGGAGGCCCGCCTACAATGAGCAGTTCTTC
TRBJ1-4,NA,few,TRBV7-9,CASSPIPQGREKLFF,TGTGCCAGCAGCCCGATCCCGCAGGGCCGGGAAAAACTGTTTTTT
TRBJ2-7,NA,few,TRBV15,CATSREATGTDEQYF,TGTGCCACCAGCAGAGAGGCTACAGGGACGGACGAGCAGTACTTC